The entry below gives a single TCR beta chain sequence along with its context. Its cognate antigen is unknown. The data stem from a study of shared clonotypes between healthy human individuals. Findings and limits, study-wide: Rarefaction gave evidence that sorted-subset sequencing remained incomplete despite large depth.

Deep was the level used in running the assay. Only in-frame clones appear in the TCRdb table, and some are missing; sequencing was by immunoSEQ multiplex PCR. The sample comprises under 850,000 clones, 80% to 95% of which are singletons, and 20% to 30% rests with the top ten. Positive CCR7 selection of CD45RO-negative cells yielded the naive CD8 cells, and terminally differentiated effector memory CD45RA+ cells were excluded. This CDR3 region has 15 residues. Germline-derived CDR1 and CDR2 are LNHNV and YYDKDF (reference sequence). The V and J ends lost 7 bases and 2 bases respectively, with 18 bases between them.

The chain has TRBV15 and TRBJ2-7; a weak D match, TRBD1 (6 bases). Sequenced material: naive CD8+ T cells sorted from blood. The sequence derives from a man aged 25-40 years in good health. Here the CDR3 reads CATTEDLQGTYEQYF. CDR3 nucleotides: TGTGCCACCACAGAAGATTTACAGGGCACCTACGAGCAGTACTTC. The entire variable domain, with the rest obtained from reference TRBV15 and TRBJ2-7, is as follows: DAMVIQNPRYQVTQFGKPVTLSCSQTLNHNVMYWYQQKSSQAPKLLFHYYDKDFNNEADTPDNFQSRRPNTSFCFLDIRSPGLGDTAMYLCATTEDLQGTYEQYFGPGTRLTVT.